The rows below give T cell receptor beta chains drawn from one sample of a study of blood T cell repertoires in COVID-19. Sequencing used immunoSEQ multiplex PCR; TCRdb keeps in-frame clones, though not all of them. In the table there are 100,000 to 150,000 clones, approximately 83% of which are singletons. Material for sequencing was peripheral blood. These TCRs come from a man in his forties or fifties with active or convalescent COVID-19. Both conserved end residues are part of each CDR3. The order of the fields is V gene, CDR3 protein.

>TRBV18
CASSPTAGGIGELFF
>TRBV24-1
CAPRTGVANSPLHF
>TRBV2
CASSEQGGRYEQYF
>TRBV30
CAWSVTLGRGYTF
>TRBV11-3
CASSLGRGANNEQFF
>TRBV2
CASSRNTGDAEAFF
>TRBV5-1
CASSLTEGEKLFF
>TRBV4-1
CASSQQPSGGGYNEQFF
>TRBV5-7
CASSRDTKYLDGYTF
>TRBV30
CAWSVQGSYYGNQPQHF
>TRBV19
CASSIGADYQETQYF
>TRBV18
CASSLTVEQGVSYGYTF
>TRBV4-1
CASSQDPIQGVSNQPQHF
>TRBV14
CASSQGTGTQYF
>TRBV5-4
CASSSQGTGELFF
>TRBV5-1
CASSQRQAKETQYF
>TRBV5-6
CASSLWDRGNTEAFF
>TRBV14
CASSQTRLSQRGNTIYF
>TRBV19
CASTAGTGSYEQYF
>TRBV30
CAWAGGDTLFF
>TRBV27
CASSLSPGTGLSAGYTF
>TRBV6-5
CASSYGGGGQYF
>TRBV6-5
CASRGTASYEQYF
>TRBV9
CASSAGPTGEQYF
>TRBV2
CASSLGQEAFF
>TRBV10-3
CAISEYREGQETQYF
>TRBV9
CASSVEAGGPSSTDTQYF
>TRBV11-1
CASSNTDRRNEQYF
>TRBV12-5
CASGLSNSPLHF
>TRBV6-4
CASSDGTGSDTQYF
>TRBV10-1
CASSERGGSPLHF
>TRBV7-9
CASSGGTGRVNEKLFF
>TRBV6-2/TRBV6-3
CASSSRREGGTGELFF
>TRBV7-3
CASTQNQPQHF
>TRBV7-3
CASSLAGTSGGSVYNEQFF
>TRBV5-6
CASSLFGGGTESYEQYF
>TRBV5-1
CASSLERGLNGELFF
>TRBV19
CASTAGANTGELFF
>TRBV29-1
CSVWSAGELFF
>TRBV7-7
CASSLAGDYEQYF
>TRBV2
CASSGHGVADTQYF
>TRBV6-5
CASRAQGSSPLHF
>TRBV19
CASSTGTGLKNIQYF
>TRBV3-1/TRBV3-2
CASSQVLGLAGVYNEQFF
>TRBV19
CASSAYGVGEKLFF
>TRBV27
CASSYRGRLEAFF
>TRBV13
CASSLEVAGAFF
>TRBV7-9
CAVNGGSYEQYF
>TRBV7-7
CASSPTGGGYNEQFF
>TRBV7-3
CASSLSGDETQYF
>TRBV11-2
CASSLQGQITYEQYF
>TRBV6-5
CASSYAGGGTDTQYF
>TRBV18
CASSSLTGELFF
>TRBV6-5
CASREGWYEQYF
>TRBV6-5
CASIVTGNTEAFF